This T cell receptor (beta chain) was sequenced in a study of cytomegalovirus exposure and HLA in healthy donors. Germline V gene sequence: CDR1 SGHNT, CDR2 YENEEA. Trimming stripped 2 bases from V and 4 bases from J, with 11 bases between. There are 15 residues in the CDR3. While the first cohort had fewer than 850 subjects, the donors belonged to the separate validation cohort of roughly 130 subjects. Using immunoSEQ multiplex PCR, the repertoire was profiled, and TCRdb retains in-frame clones only, with some absent. The repertoire holds roughly 150,000 clones, with roughly 90% as singletons. Worth noting for this clone: Its antigen is currently unknown.

Findings of the study overall: Listed as cytomegalovirus-associated were 150 or so TCR beta chains. TCR sequences were mostly rare, though some public TCRs occurred in many donors.

This receptor was identified in a woman aged 18-29 years in good health and CMV-seropositive. Input material: PBMCs. The chain joins TRBV11-3 to TRBJ2-2; D is unclear. The DNA of the CDR3 is TGTGCCAGCAGCTTAAGTGAGTCTTCCACCGGGGAGCTGTTTTTT. Its protein is CASSLSESSTGELFF.